This T cell receptor (beta chain) was captured in a study of T cells after yellow fever vaccination. Overall study context: In the case of low-cell-number fractions, SMART-Seq v4 Ultra Low Input was used for preparation. Study-wide results and caveats: Booster samples showed a return of most primary-vaccination clones (roughly 96% CD4, approximately 85% CD8). Although most clonotypes did not, a small share appeared in both CD4 and CD8 compartments. Weaker, the secondary response peaked sooner, at day 5 versus 15.

TCRdb independently ran MiXCR on the 5' RACE reads; one entry per CDR3 protein. The sample records roughly 340,000 distinct CDR3 sequences, 8.5% to 10% being singletons. CDR1 is MGHRA and CDR2 is YSYEKL in the germline V gene. CDR3 length equals 15 residues. V lost 0 bases to trimming and J lost 7 bases, with 15 bases between them. This clonotype was counted once. The antigen remains unidentified. The rearrangement joins TRBV4-1 to TRBJ1-1, with D perhaps matching TRBD1 (6 bases). The material was PBMCs, obtained on the day of the first yellow fever vaccination. The source is a man aged 18 to 30 who received the YFV17D yellow fever vaccine. The CDR3 loop reads CASSQDAGGIIEAFF. CDR3 coding DNA: TGCGCCAGCAGCCAAGATGCCGGGGGCATCATTGAAGCTTTCTTT.